These T cell receptor beta chains were read from a single sample in a study of persistence of HIV-infected CD4 T cells. These receptors' antigens are unknown. Sequencing used immunoSEQ multiplex PCR; TCRdb keeps in-frame clones, though not all of them. Here the sample spans about 36,000 clones, around 85% being singletons. Here the sequenced sample was cultured CD4+ T cells from PBMCs, taken from a patient who received antiretroviral therapy. The receptors originated from an adult with HIV. The donor label of this sample is uncertain. CDR3s include the opening cysteine and the closing phenylalanine or tryptophan. The D gene is left open where the match is weak. Size values are once, few and many counts, or a class for expanded clones, and some rows have none.

>-|TRBD1|TRBV4-2|TRBJ2-5
TGTGCCAGCAGCCAACAGCCCTCCGGACAGGAAGAGACCCAGTACTTC
CASSQQPSGQEETQYF
>-|TRBD1|TRBV7-9|TRBJ2-6
TGTGCCAGCAGGACCGGGACAGGGGGTGCTTTAGGGGCCAACGTCCTGACTTTC
CASRTGTGGALGANVLTF
>-|TRBD2|TRBV2|TRBJ2-3
TGTGCCAGCAGGAAACTAGCGGGGGAAGATACGCAGTATTTT
CASRKLAGEDTQYF
>-|-|TRBV10-3|TRBJ2-3
TGTGCCATCAGTGAGTCTGGCAGACTAGATACGCAGTATTTT
CAISESGRLDTQYF
>-|-|TRBV6-5|TRBJ1-1
TGTGCCAGCAGTTACGACTGGGGGATGAACACTGAAGCTTTCTTT
CASSYDWGMNTEAFF
>-|-|TRBV2|TRBJ2-3
TGTGCCAGCAGCAGGGGGTTAGGGGAGGGGACAGATACGCAGTATTTT
CASSRGLGEGTDTQYF
>-|-|TRBV7-2|TRBJ2-1
TGTGCCAGCAGCTTAGTAGGCACAGGGTCCTACAATGAGCAGTTCTTC
CASSLVGTGSYNEQFF
>-|-|TRBV18|TRBJ2-3
TGTGCCAGCTCCCCCAGACGCAGCACAGATACGCAGTATTTT
CASSPRRSTDTQYF
>-|-|TRBV21-1|TRBJ1-2
TGTGCCAGCAGCAAAGAGAACACGGTCTATGGCTACACCTTC
CASSKENTVYGYTF
>-|-|TRBV10-2|TRBJ1-5
TGCGCCAGCAGTGAGTCGTTGCCTAGCAATCAGCCCCAGCATTTT
CASSESLPSNQPQHF
>-|TRBD1|TRBV19|TRBJ2-7
TGTGCCAGTAGTGCCCAGGGGGACTCCTACGAGCAGTACTTC
CASSAQGDSYEQYF
>-|TRBD2|TRBV6-4|TRBJ2-3
TGTGCCAGCAGAGGACCAGCGGGGGGCACAGATACGCAGTATTTT
CASRGPAGGTDTQYF
>-|-|TRBV7-8|TRBJ2-7
TGTGCCAGCAGCGCCGGAGGTCTTCGCTTTCTCGAGCAGTACTTC
CASSAGGLRFLEQYF
>-|-|TRBV5-1|TRBJ2-3
TGCGCCAGCGGGAGTGGGCACAGTGTGGATACGCAGTATTTT
CASGSGHSVDTQYF
>-|-|TRBV11-3|TRBJ1-6
TGTGCCAGCAGCCGGGACGGAAATTCACCCCTCCACTTT
CASSRDGNSPLHF
>-|-|TRBV3-1/TRBV3-2|TRBJ2-1
TGTGCCAGCAGCCGCCTCAGGAATGAGCAGTTCTTC
CASSRLRNEQFF
>once|TRBD2|TRBV18|TRBJ2-3
TGTGCCAGCTCACCTCAGCGGGGTTTAACAGATACGCAGTATTTT
CASSPQRGLTDTQYF